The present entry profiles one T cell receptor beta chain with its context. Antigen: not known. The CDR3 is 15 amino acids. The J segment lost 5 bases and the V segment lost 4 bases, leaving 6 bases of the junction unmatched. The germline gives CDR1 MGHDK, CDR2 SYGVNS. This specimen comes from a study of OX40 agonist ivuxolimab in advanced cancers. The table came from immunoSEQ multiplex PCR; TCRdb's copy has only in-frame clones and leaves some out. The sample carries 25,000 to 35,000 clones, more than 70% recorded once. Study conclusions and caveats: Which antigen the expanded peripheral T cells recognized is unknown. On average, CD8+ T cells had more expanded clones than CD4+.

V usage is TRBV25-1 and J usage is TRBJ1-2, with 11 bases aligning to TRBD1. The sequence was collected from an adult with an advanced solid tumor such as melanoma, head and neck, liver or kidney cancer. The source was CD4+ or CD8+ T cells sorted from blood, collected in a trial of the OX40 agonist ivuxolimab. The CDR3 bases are TGTGCCAGCAGTGCTGGACAGGGGGCTGGTTATGGCTACACCTTC. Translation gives CASSAGQGAGYGYTF.